This T cell receptor (beta chain) was captured by sequencing in a study of technical replicates of blood from a handful of donors. TCRdb's table, derived via immunoSEQ multiplex PCR, lists solely in-frame clones and lacks some. There are fewer than 85,000 clones in the sample; around 94% occur only once, and about 0.38% lies in the top ten. Germline V gene data show CDR1 as SNHLY and CDR2 as FYNNEI. Unmatched junction bases numbered 12, after V lost 8 bases and J lost 8 bases. The CDR3 covers 15 residues. What was sequenced was T cells isolated from PBMCs. This clonotype was obtained from a human donor in good health. This chain links TRBV2 with TRBJ2-1, with TRBD1 identical over 10 bases. The CDR3 DNA reads as TGTGCCAGCTCACGTTTCGGACAGGGGGACGATGAGCAGTTCTTC. Translation gives CASSRFGQGDDEQFF.